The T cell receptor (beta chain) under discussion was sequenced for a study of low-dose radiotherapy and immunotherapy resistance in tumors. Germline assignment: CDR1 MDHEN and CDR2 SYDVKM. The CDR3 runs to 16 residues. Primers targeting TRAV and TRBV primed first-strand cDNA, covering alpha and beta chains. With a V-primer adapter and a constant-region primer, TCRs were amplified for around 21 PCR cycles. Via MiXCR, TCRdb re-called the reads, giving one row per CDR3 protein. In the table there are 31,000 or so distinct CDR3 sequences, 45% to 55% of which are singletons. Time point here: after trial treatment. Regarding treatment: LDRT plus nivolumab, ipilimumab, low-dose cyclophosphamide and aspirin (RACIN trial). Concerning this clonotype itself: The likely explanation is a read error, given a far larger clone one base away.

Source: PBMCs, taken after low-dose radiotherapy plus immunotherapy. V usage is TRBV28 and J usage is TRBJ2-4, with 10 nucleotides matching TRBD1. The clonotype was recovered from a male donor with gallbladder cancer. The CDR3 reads CASSSYLGQGLSIQHF. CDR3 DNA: TGTGCCAGCAGTTCATACCTGGGACAGGGGTTGAGCATTCAGCACTTC.